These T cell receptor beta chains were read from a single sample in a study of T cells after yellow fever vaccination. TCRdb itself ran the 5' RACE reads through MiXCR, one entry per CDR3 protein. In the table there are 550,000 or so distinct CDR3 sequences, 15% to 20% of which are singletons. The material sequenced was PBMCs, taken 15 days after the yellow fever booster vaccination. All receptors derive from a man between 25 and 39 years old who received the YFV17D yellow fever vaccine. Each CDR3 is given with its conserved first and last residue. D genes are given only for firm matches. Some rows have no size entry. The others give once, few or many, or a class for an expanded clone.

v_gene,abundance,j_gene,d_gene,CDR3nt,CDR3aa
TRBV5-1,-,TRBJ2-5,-,TGCGCCAGCAGCTCGCCGACCCTAAGGGGTGAGACCCAGTACTTC,CASSSPTLRGETQYF
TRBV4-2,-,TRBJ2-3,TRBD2,TGTGCCAGCAGCCAAGACCGACTAGCGGGGGGAGATACGCAGTATTTT,CASSQDRLAGGDTQYF
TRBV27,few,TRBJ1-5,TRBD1,TGTGCCAGCAGTTTTGCAGGGGGACGGAGCAATCAGCCCCAGCATTTT,CASSFAGGRSNQPQHF
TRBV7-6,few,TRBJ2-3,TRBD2,TGTGCCAGCAGCGTCGGACTAGCGGCAGATACGCAGTATTTT,CASSVGLAADTQYF
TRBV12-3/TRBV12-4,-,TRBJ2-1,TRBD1,TGTGCCAGCAGTTTGTCGGGACAGGGGAATGAGCAGTTCTTC,CASSLSGQGNEQFF
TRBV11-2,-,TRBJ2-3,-,TGTGCCAGCAGCTTAGATCACAACACAGATACGCAGTATTTT,CASSLDHNTDTQYF
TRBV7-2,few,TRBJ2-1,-,TGTGCCAGCAGTTCGGTTCCAATCCCGGGGAATGAGCAGTTCTTC,CASSSVPIPGNEQFF
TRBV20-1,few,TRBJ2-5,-,TGCAGTGCTAGAGACGTGGGAAGAGAGACCCAGTACTTC,CSARDVGRETQYF
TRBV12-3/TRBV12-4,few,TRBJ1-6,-,TGTGCCAGCAGTTTACCCAATTCACCCCTCCACTTT,CASSLPNSPLHF
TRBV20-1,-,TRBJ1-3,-,TGCAGTGCTAGAGCTTCAGGGCTTAGTTCTGGAAACACCATATATTTT,CSARASGLSSGNTIYF
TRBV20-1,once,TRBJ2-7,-,TGCAGTGCTAGTTCGACGGTAACCCCCTACGAGCAGTACTTC,CSASSTVTPYEQYF
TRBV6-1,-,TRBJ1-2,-,TGTGCCAGCAGGGCAACAGGGAAAGCTAACTATGGCTACACCTTC,CASRATGKANYGYTF
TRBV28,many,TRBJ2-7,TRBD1,TGTGCCAGCGCCCCGGGACAGTCCTACGAGCAGTACTTC,CASAPGQSYEQYF
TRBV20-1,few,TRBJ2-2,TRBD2,TGCAGTGCCCGGGGGAGGGCTTCCCAGCTCCGGGAGCTGTTTTTT,CSARGRASQLRELFF
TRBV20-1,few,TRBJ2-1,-,TGCAGTGCCCCGGGGTCCTACAATGAGCAGTTCTTC,CSAPGSYNEQFF
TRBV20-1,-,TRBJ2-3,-,TGCAGTGCTAGCTTCTCTCCCACAGATACGCAGTATTTT,CSASFSPTDTQYF
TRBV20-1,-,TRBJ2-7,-,TGCAGTGCTAGTTTCAGGTTCTACGAGCAGTACTTC,CSASFRFYEQYF
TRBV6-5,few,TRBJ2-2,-,TGTGCCAGCAGACCACCGAACACCGGGGAGCTGTTTTTT,CASRPPNTGELFF
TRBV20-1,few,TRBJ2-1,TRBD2,TGCAGTGCTAGTCGGCTAGCGGGACTTGAGCAGTTCTTC,CSASRLAGLEQFF
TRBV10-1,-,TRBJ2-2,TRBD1,TGCGCCAGCGGCCGGGACAGAGCGAACACCGGGGAGCTGTTTTTT,CASGRDRANTGELFF
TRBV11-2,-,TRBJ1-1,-,TGTGCCAGCAGCCCGGTCAAGGGGAACACTGAAGCTTTCTTT,CASSPVKGNTEAFF
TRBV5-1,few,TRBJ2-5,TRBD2,TGCGCCAGCAGGCCAGCGCAACTAGCGGGAACGGAGACCCAGTACTTC,CASRPAQLAGTETQYF
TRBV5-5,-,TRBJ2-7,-,TGTGCCAGCAGCAGCTCCCCAGGACACAATTTCTCCTACGAGCAGTACTTC,CASSSSPGHNFSYEQYF
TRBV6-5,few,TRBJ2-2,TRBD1,TGTGCCAGCACCGGAGACAGGGTCGGTACCGGGGAGCTGTTTTTT,CASTGDRVGTGELFF
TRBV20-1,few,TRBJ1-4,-,TGCAGTGCTAGAGAGGTGCTGGATAATGAAAAACTGTTTTTT,CSAREVLDNEKLFF
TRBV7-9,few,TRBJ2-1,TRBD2,TGTGCCAGCAGCCAACCCGGGACTAGCTTACCTATTGAGCAGTTCTTC,CASSQPGTSLPIEQFF
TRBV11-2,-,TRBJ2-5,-,TGTGCCAGCAGCCAAACGCAGGGCCATATCCAAGAGACCCAGTACTTC,CASSQTQGHIQETQYF
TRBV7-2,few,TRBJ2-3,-,TGTGCCAGCAGCTTTTACGCGGGAACAGATACGCAGTATTTT,CASSFYAGTDTQYF
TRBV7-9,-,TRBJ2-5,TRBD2,TGTGCCAGCAGCTTAGTGGCGGGGGTCCAAGAGACCCAGTACTTC,CASSLVAGVQETQYF
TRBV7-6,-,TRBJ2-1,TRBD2,TGTGCCAGCACCCCGCTACGGACAGGACTAGCGGGAAAGGTTGGCAATGAGCAGTTCTTC,CASTPLRTGLAGKVGNEQFF
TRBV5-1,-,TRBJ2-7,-,TGCGCCAGCGGAGCAGGGGCGTCTGAGCAGTACTTC,CASGAGASEQYF
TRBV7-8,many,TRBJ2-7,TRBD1,TGTGCCAGCAGCCGGGACAGCTTCTCCTACGAGCAGTACTTC,CASSRDSFSYEQYF
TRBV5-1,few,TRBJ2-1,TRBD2,TGCGCCAGCGGGCCTAGCGGGGTCAATGAGCAGTTCTTC,CASGPSGVNEQFF
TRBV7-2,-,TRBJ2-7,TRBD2,TGTGCCAGCAGCTTACGACTAGCGTCCTACGAGCAGTACTTC,CASSLRLASYEQYF
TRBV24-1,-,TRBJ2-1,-,TGTGCCACCAGTGATTTGGCCAGGTCTGGGGACAATGAGCAGTTCTTC,CATSDLARSGDNEQFF
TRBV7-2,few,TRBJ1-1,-,TGTGCCAGCAGCCTATCCACCGGGCCCCGAGGCACTGAAGCTTTCTTT,CASSLSTGPRGTEAFF
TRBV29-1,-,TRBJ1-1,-,TGCAGCGTTGTAGGTCAGATGAACACTGAAGCTTTCTTT,CSVVGQMNTEAFF
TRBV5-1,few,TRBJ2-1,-,TGCGCCAGCAGCTTGGGTGAATACGTTGATGAGCAGTTCTTC,CASSLGEYVDEQFF
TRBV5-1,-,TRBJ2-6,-,TGCGCCAGCAGCTCAGACAGGCACACTTCTGGGGCCAACGTCCTGACTTTC,CASSSDRHTSGANVLTF
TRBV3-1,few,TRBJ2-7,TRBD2,TGTGCCAGCAGCCACGGGACTAGCGTCTACGAGCAGTACTTC,CASSHGTSVYEQYF
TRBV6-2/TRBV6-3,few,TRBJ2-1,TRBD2,TGTGCCAGCACCCCATGGACTAGCGGGAACTCCTACAATGAGCAGTTCTTC,CASTPWTSGNSYNEQFF
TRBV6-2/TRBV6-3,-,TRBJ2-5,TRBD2,TGTGCCAGCATCTACGGGGATAGCGGGAGTTTGCAAGAGACCCAGTACTTC,CASIYGDSGSLQETQYF
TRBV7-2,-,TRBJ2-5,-,TGTGCCAGCAGCTTCGACGGGAGCCGGAGAGGGACCCAGTACTTC,CASSFDGSRRGTQYF
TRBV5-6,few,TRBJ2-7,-,TGTGCCAGCAGCTTGTATGTGAGGGGTGCCTACGAGCAGTACTTC,CASSLYVRGAYEQYF
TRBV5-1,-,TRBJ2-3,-,TGCGCCAGCAGCTCGCGCGCGGCAACTAGCACAGATACGCAGTATTTT,CASSSRAATSTDTQYF